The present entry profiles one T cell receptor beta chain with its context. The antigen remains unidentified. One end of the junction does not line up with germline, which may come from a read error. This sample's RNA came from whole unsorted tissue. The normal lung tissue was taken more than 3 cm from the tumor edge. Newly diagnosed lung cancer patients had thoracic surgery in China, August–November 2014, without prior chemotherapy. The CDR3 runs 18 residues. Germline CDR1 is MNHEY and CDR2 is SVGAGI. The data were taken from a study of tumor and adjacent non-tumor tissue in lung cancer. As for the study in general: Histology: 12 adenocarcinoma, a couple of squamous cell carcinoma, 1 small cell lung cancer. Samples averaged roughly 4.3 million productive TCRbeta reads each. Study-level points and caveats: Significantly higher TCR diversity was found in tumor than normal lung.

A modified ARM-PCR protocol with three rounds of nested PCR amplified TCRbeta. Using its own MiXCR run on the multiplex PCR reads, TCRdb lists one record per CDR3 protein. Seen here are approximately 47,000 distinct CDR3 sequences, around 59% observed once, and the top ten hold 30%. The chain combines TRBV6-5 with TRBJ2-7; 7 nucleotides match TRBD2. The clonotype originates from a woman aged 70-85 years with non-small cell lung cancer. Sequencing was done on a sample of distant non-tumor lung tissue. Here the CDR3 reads CASTIGLVGGQPPYEQYF. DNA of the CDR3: TGTGCCAGCACCATCGGACTAGTGGGAGGGCAACCCCCCTACGAGCAGTATTTC.